This T cell receptor (beta chain) originates from a study of CD8+CD57+ T cells in acquired aplastic anemia. Study details: DNA per sorted CD4+ or CD8+ sample ranged roughly 0.19 to 30 ug, averaging roughly 3.3 ug.

Template material for TCR beta VDJ and CDR3 profiling consisted of genomic DNA. From the reads, TCRdb called clonotypes with MiXCR, one entry per CDR3 protein. The sample has around 180,000 distinct CDR3 sequences; 63% are singletons. V was clipped by 0 bases and J by 3 bases; unmatched bases: 5. CDR1 is LNHNV and CDR2 is YYDKDF in the germline V gene (reference sequence). The CDR3 loop spans 16 amino acids. In its sample, this clonotype was seen a few times. The TCR was taken from a human donor in good health. The material sequenced was sorted CD4+, CD8+, or CD8+CD57+ T cells (not recorded which) from PBMCs. The V call is TRBV15, the J call TRBJ2-5; 9 bases fit TRBD1. CDR3 region: CATSRDTGQGEETQYF. The CDR3 nucleotides read TGTGCCACCAGCAGAGATACGGGACAGGGAGAAGAGACCCAGTACTTC.